This T cell receptor (beta chain) is from a study of T-cell memory formation after mild COVID-19. Findings and limits, study-wide: Contracting clones from day 15 to 85 showed balanced CD4/CD8; later expanders favored CD4+. Within pre-infection memory, some responding clones were found, suggesting cross-reactive memory joined.

Using its own MiXCR run on the 5' RACE reads, TCRdb lists one record per CDR3 protein. The repertoire consists of approximately 60,000 distinct CDR3 sequences, with over 7.5% occurring once and the leading ten covering less than 1.5%. Points on this clonotype: As yet, its antigen is unknown.

V lost 4 bases, J lost 1 base, and 8 bases lay in between. CDR1 and CDR2 from the germline V gene are SGHRS and YFSETQ. CDR3 size: 13 residues. The chain is built from TRBV5-1 and TRBJ1-2; D is ambiguous. The source of this sequence is a man aged 18 to 30 who had mild COVID-19 (a few samples of this study predate the infection). Cell type and time point are not known. The material sequenced was PBMCs or a T cell subset sorted from them (not recorded which). The DNA for the CDR3 is TGCGCCAGCAGCCCGCCCGGTAACTATGGCTACACCTTC. Translation gives CASSPPGNYGYTF.